This record looks at one TCR beta chain sequence and its context. Its antigen is as yet unknown. The data belong to a study of T cell responses to AZD1222 COVID-19 vaccine. The CDR3 extends over 14 amino acids. V gave up 1 base and J gave up 6 bases; unmatched junction bases: 4. Germline V CDR1 and CDR2: MNHEY, SMNVEV (reference sequence). Study findings and constraints: CD4 TCRs linked to vaccination spanned spike, dominating at 160-218 and 743-854.

The repertoire was sequenced with immunoSEQ multiplex PCR; TCRdb's copy has only in-frame clones and lacks some. The sample lists approximately 120,000 clones, 75% to 90% occurring once. The chain combines TRBV27 with TRBJ2-7, with 9 bases lining up with TRBD1. The sample was peripheral blood, taken on day 0 of AZD1222 vaccination. The clonotype originates from an adult in good health. In DNA form, the CDR3 reads TGTGCCAGCAGTTTATTCGGGACAGGGAGCGAGCAGTACTTC. This sequence encodes CASSLFGTGSEQYF.